The present T cell receptor (beta chain) was sequenced within a study of blood T cell repertoires in COVID-19. Overall study context: Specimens from acute and convalescent COVID-19 originated in the United States, Italy and Spain. Sample material is recorded as cDNA or gDNA derived from T cells, B-cell-depleted T cells, or PBMCs.

Original processing notes: Using reference gene primer amplification, nucleated cell counts were estimated. Profiling relied on immunoSEQ multiplex PCR, and the TCRdb table lists in-frame clones only, not all of them. V and J calls and clone size are given by that table; D and trimming were obtained from the DNA. The sample records around 300,000 clones, 89% being singletons. Trimming removed 10 bases from V and 2 bases from J, with 18 bases in between. Germline V gene sequence: CDR1 LNHDA, CDR2 SQIVND (reference sequence). The length of the CDR3 is 15 residues. This chain joins TRBV19 and TRBJ1-3, with D possibly TRBD1 on 6 matching bases. Input material: peripheral blood. The origin of this receptor is a man aged 50-60 years with acute or convalescent COVID-19. The CDR3 region has the DNA TGTGCCACCAACGACAGGTTCAGGACTGGAAACACCATATATTTT. It codes for CATNDRFRTGNTIYF.